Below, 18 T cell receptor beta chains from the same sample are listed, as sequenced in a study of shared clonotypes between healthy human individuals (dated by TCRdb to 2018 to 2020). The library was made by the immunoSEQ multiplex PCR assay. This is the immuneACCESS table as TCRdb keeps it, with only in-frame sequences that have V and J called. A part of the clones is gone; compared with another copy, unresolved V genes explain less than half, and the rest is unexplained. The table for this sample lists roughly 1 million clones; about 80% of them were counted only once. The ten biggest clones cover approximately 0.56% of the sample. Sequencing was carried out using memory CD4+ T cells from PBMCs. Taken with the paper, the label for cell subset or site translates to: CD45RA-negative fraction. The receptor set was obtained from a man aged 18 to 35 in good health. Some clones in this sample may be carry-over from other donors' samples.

CDR3 region: CASSPPRGADSGQPQHF. The CDR3 bases are TGTGCCAGCTCACCGCCGAGGGGGGCGGACTCCGGGCAGCCCCAGCATTTT. The rearrangement links TRBV18 to TRBJ1-5, with D perhaps matching TRBD1 (6 bases). This CDR3 region has 17 residues. Trimming stripped 3 bases from V and 7 bases from J, with 22 bases between. Germline V gives CDR1 KGHSH, CDR2 LQKENI.

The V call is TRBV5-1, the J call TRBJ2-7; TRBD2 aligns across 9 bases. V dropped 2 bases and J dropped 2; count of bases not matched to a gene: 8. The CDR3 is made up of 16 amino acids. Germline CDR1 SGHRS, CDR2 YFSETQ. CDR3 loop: CASSLTTSGYPYEQYF. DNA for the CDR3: TGCGCCAGCAGCTTAACTACTAGCGGGTACCCCTACGAGCAGTACTTC.

Here the CDR3 DNA reads TGTGCCAGCAGCCCGTCCGCCCGCCAACCCAACACCATATATTTT. Translation: CASSPSARQPNTIYF. The chain uses TRBV4-2 and TRBJ1-3; D is unclear. The germline V gene encodes CDR1 LGHNA and CDR2 YNFKEQ. This CDR3 spans 15 amino acids. With 4 bases removed from V and 7 bases from J, the gap between germline ends came to 17 bases.

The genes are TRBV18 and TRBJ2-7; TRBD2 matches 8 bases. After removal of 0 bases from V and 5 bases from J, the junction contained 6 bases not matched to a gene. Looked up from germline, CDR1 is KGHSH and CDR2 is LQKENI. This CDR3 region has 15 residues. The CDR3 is CASSPPGGRSHEQYF. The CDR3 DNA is TGTGCCAGCTCACCACCTGGCGGGAGGTCCCACGAGCAGTACTTC.

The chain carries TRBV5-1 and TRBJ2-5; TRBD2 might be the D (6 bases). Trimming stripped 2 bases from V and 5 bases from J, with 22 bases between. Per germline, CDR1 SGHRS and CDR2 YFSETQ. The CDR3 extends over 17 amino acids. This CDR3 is CASSFRPTAGNTETQYF. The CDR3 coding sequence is TGCGCCAGCAGCTTTAGACCCACAGCGGGCAACACGGAGACCCAGTACTTC.

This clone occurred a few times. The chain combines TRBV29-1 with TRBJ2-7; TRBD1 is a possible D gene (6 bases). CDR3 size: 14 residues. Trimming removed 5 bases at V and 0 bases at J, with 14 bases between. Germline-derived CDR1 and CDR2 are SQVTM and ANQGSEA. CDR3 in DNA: TGCAGCGTTAAGACAGGTTTAAGCTCCTACGAGCAGTACTTC. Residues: CSVKTGLSSYEQYF.

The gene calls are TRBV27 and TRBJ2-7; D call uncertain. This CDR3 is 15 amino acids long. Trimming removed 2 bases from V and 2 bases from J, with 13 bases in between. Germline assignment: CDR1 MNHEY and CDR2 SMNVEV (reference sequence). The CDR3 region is CASSLDYRRPYEQYF. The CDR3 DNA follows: TGTGCCAGCAGTTTAGATTATCGCAGGCCCTACGAGCAGTACTTC.

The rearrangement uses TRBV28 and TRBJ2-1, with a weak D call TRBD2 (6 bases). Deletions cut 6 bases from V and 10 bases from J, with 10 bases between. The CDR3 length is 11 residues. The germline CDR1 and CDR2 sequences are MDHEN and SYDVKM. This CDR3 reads CASSGSEEQFF. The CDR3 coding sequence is TGTGCCAGCAGCGGGAGCGAGGAGCAGTTCTTC.

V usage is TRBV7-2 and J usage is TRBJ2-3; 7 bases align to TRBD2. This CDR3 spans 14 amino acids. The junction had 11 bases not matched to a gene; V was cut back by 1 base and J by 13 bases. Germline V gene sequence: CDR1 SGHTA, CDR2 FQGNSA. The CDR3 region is CASSLGLGLGGKYF. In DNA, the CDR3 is TGTGCCAGCAGCTTAGGTCTCGGGCTGGGGGGGAAGTATTTT.

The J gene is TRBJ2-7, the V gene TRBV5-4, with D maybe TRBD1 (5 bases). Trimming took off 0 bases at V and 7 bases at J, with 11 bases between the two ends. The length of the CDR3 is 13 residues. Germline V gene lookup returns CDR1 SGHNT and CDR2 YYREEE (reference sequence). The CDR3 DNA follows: TGTGCCAGCAGCTTGGACAGGCTGGGGGAGCAGTACTTC. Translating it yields CASSLDRLGEQYF.

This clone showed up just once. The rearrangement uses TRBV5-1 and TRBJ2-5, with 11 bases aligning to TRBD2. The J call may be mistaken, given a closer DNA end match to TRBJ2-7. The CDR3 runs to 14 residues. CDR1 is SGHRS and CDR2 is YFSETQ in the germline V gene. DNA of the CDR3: TGCGCCAGCAGCTCAACTAGCGGGAGTTACGAGCAGTACTTC. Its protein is CASSSTSGSYEQYF.

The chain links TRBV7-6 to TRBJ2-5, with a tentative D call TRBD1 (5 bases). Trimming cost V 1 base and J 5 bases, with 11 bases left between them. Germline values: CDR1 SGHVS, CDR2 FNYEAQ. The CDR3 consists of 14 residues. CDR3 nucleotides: TGTGCCAGCAGCTTAGGGGGCTTCGGGGAGACCCAGTACTTC. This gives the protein CASSLGGFGETQYF.

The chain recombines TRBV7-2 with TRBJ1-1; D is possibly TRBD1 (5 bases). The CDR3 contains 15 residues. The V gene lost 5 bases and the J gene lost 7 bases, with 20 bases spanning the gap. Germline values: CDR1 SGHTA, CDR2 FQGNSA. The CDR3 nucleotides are TGTGCCAGCAGCCCAACATACGCGGGACGCCTTGAAGCTTTCTTT. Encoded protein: CASSPTYAGRLEAFF. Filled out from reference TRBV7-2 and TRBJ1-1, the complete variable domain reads GAGVSQSPSNKVTEKGKDVELRCDPISGHTALYWYRQSLGQGLEFLIYFQGNSAPDKSGLPSDRFSAERTGGSVSTLTIQRTQQEDSAVYLCASSPTYAGRLEAFFGQGTRLTVV.

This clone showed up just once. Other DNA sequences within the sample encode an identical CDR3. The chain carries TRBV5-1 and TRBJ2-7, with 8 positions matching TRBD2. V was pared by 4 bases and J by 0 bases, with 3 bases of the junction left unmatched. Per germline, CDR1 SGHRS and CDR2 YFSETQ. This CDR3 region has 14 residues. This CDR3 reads CASSPTSGSYEQYF. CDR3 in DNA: TGCGCCAGCAGCCCCACTAGCGGCTCCTACGAGCAGTACTTC.

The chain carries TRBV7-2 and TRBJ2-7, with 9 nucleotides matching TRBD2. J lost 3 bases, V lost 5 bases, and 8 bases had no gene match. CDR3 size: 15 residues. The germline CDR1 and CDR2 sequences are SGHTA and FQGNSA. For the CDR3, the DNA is TGTGCCAGCAGCCCGAGCGGGGGGCTAGTCTACGAGCAGTACTTC. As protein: CASSPSGGLVYEQYF.

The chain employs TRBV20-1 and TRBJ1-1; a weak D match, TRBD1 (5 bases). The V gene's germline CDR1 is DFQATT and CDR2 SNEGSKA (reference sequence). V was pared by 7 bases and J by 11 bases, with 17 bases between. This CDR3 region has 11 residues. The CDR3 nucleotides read TGCAGTGAATCTGTGGGGGTTGGGGCTTTCTTT. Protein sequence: CSESVGVGAFF.

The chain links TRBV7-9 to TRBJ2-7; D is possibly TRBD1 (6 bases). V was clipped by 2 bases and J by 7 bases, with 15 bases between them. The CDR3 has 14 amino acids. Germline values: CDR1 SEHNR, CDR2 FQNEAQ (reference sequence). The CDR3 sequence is CASSLMAGEGEQYF. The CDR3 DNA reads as TGTGCCAGCAGCTTAATGGCAGGGGAAGGGGAGCAGTACTTC.

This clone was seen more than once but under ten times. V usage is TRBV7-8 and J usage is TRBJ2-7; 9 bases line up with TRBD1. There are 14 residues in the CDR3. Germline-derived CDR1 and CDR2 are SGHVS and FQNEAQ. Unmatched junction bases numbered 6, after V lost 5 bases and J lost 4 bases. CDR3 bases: TGTGCCAGCAGCCGTACAGGGGGCCTTTACGAGCAGTACTTC. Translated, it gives CASSRTGGLYEQYF.